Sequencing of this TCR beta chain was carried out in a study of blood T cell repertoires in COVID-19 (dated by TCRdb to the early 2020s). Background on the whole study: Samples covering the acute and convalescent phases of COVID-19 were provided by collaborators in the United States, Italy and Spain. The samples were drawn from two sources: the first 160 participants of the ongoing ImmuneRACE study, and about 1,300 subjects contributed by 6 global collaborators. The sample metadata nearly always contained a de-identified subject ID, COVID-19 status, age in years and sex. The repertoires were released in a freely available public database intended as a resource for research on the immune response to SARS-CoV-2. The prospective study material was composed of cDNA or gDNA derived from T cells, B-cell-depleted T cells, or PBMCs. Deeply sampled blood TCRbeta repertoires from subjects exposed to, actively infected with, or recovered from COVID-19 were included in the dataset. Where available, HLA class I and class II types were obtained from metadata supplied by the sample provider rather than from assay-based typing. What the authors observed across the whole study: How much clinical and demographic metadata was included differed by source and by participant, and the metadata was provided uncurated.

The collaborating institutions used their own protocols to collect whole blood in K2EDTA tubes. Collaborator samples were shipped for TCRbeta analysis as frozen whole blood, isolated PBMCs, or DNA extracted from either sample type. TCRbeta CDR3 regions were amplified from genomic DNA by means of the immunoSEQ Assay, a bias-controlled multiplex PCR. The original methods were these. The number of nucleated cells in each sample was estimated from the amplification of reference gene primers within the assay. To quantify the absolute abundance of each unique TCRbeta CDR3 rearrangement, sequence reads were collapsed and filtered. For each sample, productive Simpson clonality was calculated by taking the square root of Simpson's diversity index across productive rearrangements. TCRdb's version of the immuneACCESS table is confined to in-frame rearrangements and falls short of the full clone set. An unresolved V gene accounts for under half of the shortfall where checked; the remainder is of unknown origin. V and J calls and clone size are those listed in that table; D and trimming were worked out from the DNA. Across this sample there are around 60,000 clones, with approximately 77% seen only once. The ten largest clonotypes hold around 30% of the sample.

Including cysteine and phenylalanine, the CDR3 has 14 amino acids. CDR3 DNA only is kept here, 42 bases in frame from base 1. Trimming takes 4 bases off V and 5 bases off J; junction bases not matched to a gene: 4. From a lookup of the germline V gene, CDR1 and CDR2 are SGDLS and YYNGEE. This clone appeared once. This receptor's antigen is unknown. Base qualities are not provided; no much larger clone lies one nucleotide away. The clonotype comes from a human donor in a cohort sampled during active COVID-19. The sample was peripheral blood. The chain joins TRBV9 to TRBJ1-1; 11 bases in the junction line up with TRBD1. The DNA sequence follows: TGTGCCAGCAGCTTCCGGGACAGGGGGACTGAAGCTTTCTTT. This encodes CASSFRDRGTEAFF.